Each of the 16 T cell receptor beta chains below was sequenced from the same sample in a study of CD8 T cells in ankylosing spondylitis. TCRdb called the 5' RACE reads again in MiXCR, with one record for every CDR3 protein. The data hold 150,000 to 200,000 distinct CDR3 sequences, with over 10% observed a single time. The sequenced sample consisted of blood, either unsorted or a sorted T cell fraction (not recorded which). Receptors originate from a female donor with ankylosing spondylitis or in good health (not recorded which).

The chain carries TRBV7-8 and TRBJ2-7, with D perhaps TRBD1 or TRBD2 (5 bases each). CDR1 is SGHVS, CDR2 FQNEAQ, per germline. Trimming stripped 10 bases from V and 9 bases from J, with 28 bases between. The CDR3 sequence is 15 residues long. The CDR3 nucleotides are TGTGCCACAACAGCAGGGCTCGGCGTAGCGCTGTGGCAGTACTTC. Amino acid sequence: CATTAGLGVALWQYF.

Only a few counts were recorded for this clonotype. The chain combines TRBV18 with TRBJ2-7; 13 bases match TRBD2. In germline, CDR1 is KGHSH, CDR2 LQKENI. V was pared by 2 bases and J by 7 bases, with 8 bases of the junction left unmatched. This CDR3 is built from 16 residues. CDR3 sequence (DNA): TGTGCCAGCTCACCAATCGCCGGGACTAGCGGGAATGAGCAGTACTTC. Amino acids: CASSPIAGTSGNEQYF.

This clonotype was recorded a few times. The CDR3 loop is CASSTGQGGARRGYTF. DNA of the CDR3: TGTGCCAGCAGCACCGGACAGGGAGGGGCCCGGCGCGGCTACACCTTC. This chain uses TRBV2 with TRBJ1-2; 8 nucleotides match TRBD1. Germline CDR1 SNHLY, CDR2 FYNNEI. V was pared by 6 bases and J by 8 bases, with 17 bases of the junction left unmatched. The CDR3 consists of 16 residues. Using reference TRBV2 and TRBJ1-2 for the parts outside the CDR3, the full variable domain is EPEVTQTPSHQVTQMGQEVILRCVPISNHLYFYWYRQILGQKVEFLVSFYNNEISEKSEIFDDQFSVERPDGSNFTLKIRSTKLEDSAMYFCASSTGQGGARRGYTFGSGTRLTVV.

This clonotype occurred many times. The chain combines TRBV12-3 or TRBV12-4 with TRBJ2-4; possibly TRBD2 for D (6 bases). The CDR3 loop spans 19 amino acids. V gave up 2 bases and J gave up 0 bases, with 20 bases separating them. The CDR3 is CASSLLGGGGMLAKNIQYF. The CDR3 DNA sequence: TGTGCCAGCAGTTTATTGGGGGGTGGGGGAATGCTAGCCAAAAACATTCAGTACTTC.

The rearrangement links TRBV9 to TRBJ2-4; 8 bases line up with TRBD1. CDR1 is SGDLS and CDR2 is YYNGEE in the germline V gene. After removal of 9 bases from V and 0 bases from J, the junction contained 11 bases not matched to a gene. The CDR3 extends over 16 amino acids. CDR3 nucleotides: TGTGCCAACCGCGTCCGACAGGGGCTAGCCAAAAACATTCAGTACTTC. Translated, it gives CANRVRQGLAKNIQYF.

Concerning this clonotype: Mismatch with germline at one junction end may stem from a read error. The rearrangement links TRBV6-4 to TRBJ1-1; D ambiguous. The CDR3 extends over 13 amino acids. Germline CDR1 reads MRHNA; CDR2 reads SNTAGT. The CDR3, as DNA: TGTGCCAGCTCTTTGGACGGGAACACTGGAGCTTTCTTT. It yields the protein CASSLDGNTGAFF.

This clonotype was recorded at least ten times. This chain links TRBV12-3 or TRBV12-4 with TRBJ2-5; 12 nucleotides match TRBD1. This CDR3 has 15 residues. V was clipped by 6 bases and J by 5 bases; unmatched bases: 7. The CDR3 sequence: CASSPGTGGLETQYF. CDR3 sequence (DNA): TGTGCCAGCAGCCCCGGGACAGGGGGCCTGGAGACCCAGTACTTC.

About this clonotype: Just one base apart from a much larger clone, this may be a read error. This chain links TRBV28 with TRBJ2-7; perhaps TRBD2 as D (5 bases). Germline V lookup: CDR1 MDHEN, CDR2 SYDVKM. The CDR3 is made up of 12 amino acids. V was clipped by 5 bases and J by 5 bases, with 10 bases between them. The CDR3 coding sequence is TGTGCCAGCAGTCGGAACGGGGACGAGCAGTACTTC. Amino acids: CASSRNGDEQYF.

The rearrangement uses TRBV5-1 and TRBJ2-2; D ambiguous. The CDR3 covers 14 residues. V was clipped by 4 bases and J by 1 base, with 8 bases between them. The germline V gene has CDR1 SGHRS and CDR2 YFSETQ. The chain's CDR3 is CASSAVGNTGELFF. The CDR3 DNA reads as TGCGCCAGCAGCGCGGTCGGGAACACCGGGGAGCTGTTTTTT.

A note on this clonotype: A read error is possible here, since a much larger clone lies one base away. The rearrangement uses TRBV20-1 and TRBJ2-2; the D gene is possibly TRBD2 (5 bases). The CDR3 is 13 amino acids. CDR1 DFQATT and CDR2 SNEGSKA come from the germline V gene (reference sequence). The V end was cut by 5 bases, the J end by 2 bases, with 9 bases between. CDR3 sequence (DNA): TGCAGTGCTCGAGCGGAAAACACCGGGGAGCTGTTTTTT. It codes for CSARAENTGELFF.

There are many counts of this clonotype. V and J are TRBV7-9 and TRBJ2-1, with 12 positions matching TRBD2. Germline CDR1 SEHNR, CDR2 FQNEAQ (reference sequence). CDR3 length: 17 amino acids. V shed 5 bases, J shed 0 bases, and the junction held 5 bases outside the gene matches. CDR3 amino acids: CASSHPTSGSSYNEQFF. CDR3 DNA: TGTGCCAGCAGCCACCCGACTAGCGGGAGCTCCTACAATGAGCAGTTCTTC.

This clonotype was observed a few times. V and J are TRBV7-9 and TRBJ1-2; TRBD1 aligns across 7 bases. Germline V gene lookup returns CDR1 SEHNR and CDR2 FQNEAQ (reference sequence). V shed 1 base, J shed 8 bases, and the junction held 10 bases outside the gene matches. CDR3 length: 15 residues. The CDR3 sequence is CASSLGQGHKEGYTF. The CDR3 region has the DNA TGTGCCAGCAGCTTAGGACAGGGCCACAAAGAAGGCTACACCTTC.

V is TRBV4-2 and J is TRBJ1-2, with D uncertain. The CDR3 is made up of 13 amino acids. CDR1 is LGHNA, CDR2 YNFKEQ, per germline. Trimming removed 4 bases at V and 4 bases at J, with 10 bases between. The DNA for the CDR3 is TGTGCCAGCAGCCGCAAACCAGTCTATGGCTACACCTTC. It specifies CASSRKPVYGYTF.

This clonotype was observed at least ten times. V usage is TRBV27 and J usage is TRBJ2-6; 8 positions agree with TRBD1. The CDR3 totals 16 residues. Germline-derived CDR1 and CDR2 are MNHEY and SMNVEV (reference sequence). With 8 bases clipped from V and 2 bases from J, the junction kept 8 bases outside the gene matches. In DNA form, the CDR3 reads TGTGCCAGCGCCCTGGCAGGGGGCACTGGGGCCAACGTCCTGACTTTC. Amino acid sequence: CASALAGGTGANVLTF. The full variable domain, its missing parts supplied by reference TRBV27 and TRBJ2-6, is EAQVTQNPRYLITVTGKKLTVTCSQNMNHEYMSWYRQDPGLGLRQIYYSMNVEVTDKGDVPEGYKVSRKEKRNFPLILESPSPNQTSLYFCASALAGGTGANVLTFGAGSRLTVL.

The gene calls are TRBV7-9 and TRBJ1-1; D unclear. The CDR3 runs 15 residues. The germline gives CDR1 SEHNR, CDR2 FQNEAQ (reference sequence). Trimming took 1 base from V and 4 from J, leaving 13 bases between them. The CDR3 reads CASSLVWMGITEAFF. In DNA form, the CDR3 reads TGTGCCAGCAGCTTAGTTTGGATGGGGATCACTGAAGCTTTCTTT. The full variable domain, completed using reference TRBV7-9 and TRBJ1-1, is DTGVSQNPRHKITKRGQNVTFRCDPISEHNRLYWYRQTLGQGPEFLTYFQNEAQLEKSRLLSDRFSAERPKGSFSTLEIQRTEQGDSAMYLCASSLVWMGITEAFFGQGTRLTVV.

The rearrangement uses TRBV28 and TRBJ1-5, with D uncertain. Per the germline V gene, CDR1 is MDHEN and CDR2 is SYDVKM. V shed 6 bases and J shed 6 bases, with 15 bases lying between them. The CDR3 is 14 residues long. The CDR3 DNA is TGTGCCAGCAGCATTACACGTTTCAGTCAGCCCCAGCATTTT. Translating gives CASSITRFSQPQHF.